This TCR beta chain was obtained from a study of T cell clones after liver transplantation. Study-wide background: Post-transplant blood was tracked for graft-donor-reactive T cell clones identified in a pre-transplant mixed lymphocyte reaction. Third-party-reactive TCRbeta sequences from pre-transplant mixed lymphocyte reactions served as antigen-independent comparators.

This CDR3 has 17 amino acids. Germline CDR1 reads SGHRS; CDR2 reads YFSETQ. Trimming stripped 4 bases from V and 0 bases from J, with 14 bases between. Points on this clone: Its antigen is unknown.

The repertoire was sequenced with immunoSEQ multiplex PCR; TCRdb's copy has only in-frame clones and lacks some. The profile shows some 70,000 clones, around 80% of them singletons. General study points: In two subjects, few donor cells limited the measurable donor-reactive repertoire.

Sequenced here: CD4+ T cells from blood, sampled before liver transplant. J is TRBJ2-6 and V is TRBV5-1; perhaps D is TRBD1 or TRBD2 (5 bases each). This receptor was identified in a human donor who received a liver transplant. The CDR3 spells CASSMTTGLSGANVLTF. The CDR3 coding sequence is TGCGCCAGCAGCATGACGACGGGGCTCTCTGGGGCCAACGTCCTGACTTTC. Full variable domain (rest looked up from reference TRBV5-1 and TRBJ2-6): KAGVTQTPRYLIKTRGQQVTLSCSPISGHRSVSWYQQTPGQGLQFLFEYFSETQRNKGNFPGRFSGRQFSNSRSEMNVSTLELGDSALYLCASSMTTGLSGANVLTFGAGSRLTVL.